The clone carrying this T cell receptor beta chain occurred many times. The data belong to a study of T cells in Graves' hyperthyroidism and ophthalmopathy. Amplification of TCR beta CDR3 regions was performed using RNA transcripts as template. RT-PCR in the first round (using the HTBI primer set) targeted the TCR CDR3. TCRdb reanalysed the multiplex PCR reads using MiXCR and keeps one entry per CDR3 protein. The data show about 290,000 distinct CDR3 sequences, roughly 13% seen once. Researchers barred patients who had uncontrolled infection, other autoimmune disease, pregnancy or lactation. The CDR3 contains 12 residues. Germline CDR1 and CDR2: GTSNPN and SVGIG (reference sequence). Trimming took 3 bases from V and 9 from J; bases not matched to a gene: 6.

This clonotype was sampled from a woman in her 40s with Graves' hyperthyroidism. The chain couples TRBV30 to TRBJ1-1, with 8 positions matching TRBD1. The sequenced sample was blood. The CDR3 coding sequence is TGTGCCTGGAGATACCGGACAGGGAAAGCTTTCTTT. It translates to CAWRYRTGKAFF.